What follows describes a single T cell receptor (beta chain). The germline V gene encodes CDR1 SEHNR and CDR2 FQNEAQ (reference sequence). The CDR3 spans 13 residues. Trimming took 5 bases from V and 3 from J, leaving 11 bases between them. This record comes from a study of blood T cell repertoires in COVID-19. Study-wide background: The samples span acute and convalescent COVID-19 from the United States, Italy and Spain. The cDNA or gDNA used as material had been derived from T cells, B-cell-depleted T cells, or PBMCs.

The method was immunoSEQ multiplex PCR; TCRdb's version includes in-frame clones alone and lacks a portion of them. The sample holds some 180,000 clones, 87% seen once. The receptor was derived from a man aged 55 to 70 with active or convalescent COVID-19. The specimen was peripheral blood. V and J are TRBV7-9 and TRBJ2-7; D possibly corresponds to TRBD2 (5 bases). In DNA form, the CDR3 reads TGTGCCAGCAGCCTAGGACGGGACTACGAGCAGTACTTC. It encodes CASSLGRDYEQYF. The full variable domain, its missing parts supplied by reference TRBV7-9 and TRBJ2-7, is DTGVSQNPRHKITKRGQNVTFRCDPISEHNRLYWYRQTLGQGPEFLTYFQNEAQLEKSRLLSDRFSAERPKGSFSTLEIQRTEQGDSAMYLCASSLGRDYEQYFGPGTRLTVT.